This T cell receptor beta chain was observed in a study of blood T cell repertoires in COVID-19. Overall study: Samples came from the United States, Italy and Spain, spanning acute and convalescent COVID-19. PBMCs, B-cell-depleted T cells, or T cells were the source of the cDNA or gDNA that made up the material.

The CDR3 runs 16 residues. Looked up from germline, CDR1 is SNHLY and CDR2 is FYNNEI. Germline trimming cut 4 bases from V and 9 bases from J; bases unmatched to any gene: 13. Authors' data handling: Nucleated cell number was recorded as an estimate derived from reference gene primer amplification. Sequencing used immunoSEQ multiplex PCR; TCRdb keeps in-frame clones, though not all of them. V and J calls and clone size follow that table, whereas D and trimming were derived from the DNA. The sample lists about 150,000 clones; 76% were seen once. The source is a woman over 75 with acute or convalescent COVID-19. This chain uses TRBV2 with TRBJ2-1; 9 bases align to TRBD2. The sequenced material came from peripheral blood. CDR3 amino acids: CASSVAGGPLRGEQFF. In DNA form, the CDR3 reads TGTGCCAGCAGTGTTGCGGGGGGGCCCCTCCGAGGTGAGCAGTTCTTC.